This is a list of T cell receptor beta chains from one sample in a study of T cell repertoires in cytomegalovirus infection. TCRdb ran MiXCR on the reads and lists one entry per CDR3 protein. The table shows 150,000 to 200,000 distinct CDR3 sequences, with roughly 19% occurring only once. The sample taken for sequencing was PBMCs. The receptors here all came from a human donor in good health (CMV status not recorded). Some clones in this sample may be carry-over from other donors' samples. Both conserved end residues are part of each CDR3. A D gene is named only where the DNA matches it firmly. The listing skips clone size in some rows; elsewhere it reads once, few, many or a size class.

len | j_gene | d_gene | v_gene | abundance | CDR3nt | CDR3aa
15 | TRBJ2-3 | . | TRBV7-2 | many | TGTGCCAGCAGCTTAGCTTCCCAGCGCACAGATACGCAGTATTTT | CASSLASQRTDTQYF
15 | TRBJ1-1 | . | TRBV10-3 | . | TGTGCCATCAGTGGGGAAGACAGATTGAACACTGAAGCTTTCTTT | CAISGEDRLNTEAFF
16 | TRBJ2-1 | . | TRBV5-1 | few | TGCGCCAGCAGTCCCCCCGAGAGGAGTGGGGGGAATGAGCAGTTCTTC | CASSPPERSGGNEQFF
15 | TRBJ1-3 | . | TRBV6-5 | few | TGTGCCAGCTCATGGCGGGGGGCCTCTGGAAACACCATATATTTT | CASSWRGASGNTIYF
13 | TRBJ1-1 | . | TRBV25-1 | . | TGTGCCAGCAGCGACAACTTGAACACTGAAGCTTTCTTT | CASSDNLNTEAFF
14 | TRBJ2-7 | . | TRBV7-3 | . | TGTGCCAGCAGCTTATTCAGGCAGGGGGGCGAGCAGTACTTC | CASSLFRQGGEQYF
14 | TRBJ2-5 | . | TRBV7-2 | many | TGTGCCAGCAGCTCCGACAGGTACCAAGAGACCCAGTACTTC | CASSSDRYQETQYF
14 | TRBJ1-5 | . | TRBV28 | . | TGTGCCAGCAGTTTCGGGAGTTTCAATCAGCCCCAGCATTTT | CASSFGSFNQPQHF
14 | TRBJ1-2 | . | TRBV11-3 | . | TGTGCCAGCAGCTTAGATCGGGATGGGAGAGACTACACCTTC | CASSLDRDGRDYTF
16 | TRBJ1-2 | . | TRBV4-2 | few | TGTGCCAGCAGCCAAGATGCGGGGGGGACGGGCTATGGCTACACCTTC | CASSQDAGGTGYGYTF
14 | TRBJ1-5 | . | TRBV2 | . | TGTGCCAGCAACTTCGGGACTCTGAATCAGCCCCAGCATTTT | CASNFGTLNQPQHF
17 | TRBJ2-2 | TRBD2 | TRBV6-2/TRBV6-3 | few | TGTGCCAGCAGTTACTCGACTAGCGGGACAAACACCGGGGAGCTGTTTTTT | CASSYSTSGTNTGELFF
13 | TRBJ2-5 | . | TRBV7-9 | . | TGTGCCAGCAGCTTTTTGGGGTACGGTGACCAGTACTTC | CASSFLGYGDQYF
16 | TRBJ2-5 | . | TRBV7-9 | . | TGTGCCAGCAGCTTAGGGGCAGGACGAACCCAAGAGACCCAGTACTTC | CASSLGAGRTQETQYF
15 | TRBJ2-1 | TRBD2 | TRBV7-9 | few | TGTGCCAGCAGCTCTCCGGGACTAGCGGGAGGAGAGCAGTTCTTC | CASSSPGLAGGEQFF
12 | TRBJ1-1 | . | TRBV7-9 | . | TGTGCCAGCAGCTTGATCAGGATTGAAGCTTTCTTT | CASSLIRIEAFF
16 | TRBJ2-2 | TRBD1 | TRBV7-2 | few | TGTGCCAGCAGCTCCCCCCCGGGACAGGGACCCGGGGAGCTGTTTTTT | CASSSPPGQGPGELFF
14 | TRBJ2-7 | TRBD2 | TRBV20-1 | . | TGCAGCGCCCGCCCCGGGGGGGCCCTTCCCGAGCAGTACTTC | CSARPGGALPEQYF
16 | TRBJ2-5 | TRBD1 | TRBV7-8 | many | TGTGCCAGCAGCTACACCGGGACAGGGAGGCAAGAGACCCAGTACTTC | CASSYTGTGRQETQYF
14 | TRBJ1-5 | TRBD1 | TRBV6-5 | few | TGTGCCAGTGGCGGGACAGGGAGCAATCAGCCCCAGCATTTT | CASGGTGSNQPQHF
14 | TRBJ1-2 | TRBD1 | TRBV11-1 | . | TGTGCCAGCAGCCGCGGGACAGACAACTATGGCTACACCTTC | CASSRGTDNYGYTF
15 | TRBJ1-5 | . | TRBV7-8 | . | TGTGCCAGCAGCTTATCCAGGACGGCAGATCAGCCCCAGCATTTT | CASSLSRTADQPQHF
12 | TRBJ2-7 | TRBD1 | TRBV28 | . | TGTGCCAGCGGAAGGGGGCGTTACGAGCAGTACTTC | CASGRGRYEQYF
15 | TRBJ2-7 | TRBD1 | TRBV4-3 | . | TGCGCCAGCAGCTTCGGACAGGGAGAGACCTACGAGCAGTACTTC | CASSFGQGETYEQYF
15 | TRBJ2-5 | . | TRBV5-5 | . | TGTGCCAGCAGCTTGGCCGAGTCCTGGGGAGAGACCCCGTACTTC | CASSLAESWGETPYF
15 | TRBJ2-4 | . | TRBV12-3/TRBV12-4 | many | TGTGCCAGCAGCCCAACGGGACTAGCCAAAAACATTCAGTACTTC | CASSPTGLAKNIQYF
16 | TRBJ2-3 | TRBD2 | TRBV20-1 | few | TGCAGTGCTAGAGGGTTAGCGGGAGCTCGCACAGATACGCAGTATTTT | CSARGLAGARTDTQYF
12 | TRBJ1-1 | . | TRBV20-1 | . | TGCAGTGCTTATTGGGTTGACACTGAAGCTTTCTTT | CSAYWVDTEAFF